This TCR beta chain was obtained from a study of beta chain features in type 1 diabetes. Study-wide context: The study examined around 98,000,000 sorted cells across all samples. Study results and limitations: TCRB repertoires of naive, central memory and Treg cells appeared more similar among patients than among healthy donors. All four CD4+ subsets from Type 1 diabetes patients carried moderately but significantly shorter TCRB CDR3s.

Each sorted population was over 98% pure. The investigators reverse transcribed all of the isolated RNA, so they sequenced expressed TCRB transcripts. The table came from immunoSEQ multiplex PCR; TCRdb's copy has only in-frame clones and leaves some out. The sample lists some 300,000 clones, 8% occurring once. Trimming took off 6 bases at V and 3 bases at J, with 9 bases between the two ends. Per germline, CDR1 SNHLY and CDR2 FYNNEI. The CDR3 loop spans 12 amino acids. This clone appeared many times. Its antigen is still unknown. The chain carries TRBV2 and TRBJ2-7; D is unclear. This clonotype was obtained from a woman between 18 and 29 years old in good health. Sequencing used central memory CD4+ T cells from blood. The CDR3, as DNA: TGTGCCAGCAGGGAAAGCAACTACGAGCAGTACTTC. Its translation is CASRESNYEQYF.